The source of this T cell receptor beta chain is a study of blood T cell repertoires in COVID-19. Whole-study context: Samples of COVID-19 (acute and convalescent) were obtained from the United States, Italy and Spain. PBMCs, B-cell-depleted T cells, or T cells were the source of the cDNA or gDNA that made up the material.

Germline V gives CDR1 LGHDT, CDR2 YNNKEL (reference sequence). V shed 0 bases and J shed 6 bases, with 5 bases lying between them. The CDR3 spans 12 residues. The Seattle patients, enrolled during active infection, were followed longitudinally. The protocol was immunoSEQ multiplex PCR, while the TCRdb copy is restricted to in-frame clones and leaves out a portion. This sample yields 180,000 or so clones, of which approximately 83% are seen a single time; around 7% belongs to the top ten. The receptor was isolated from a woman between 40 and 55 years old with COVID-19, enrolled during active disease. Sequencing was carried out using peripheral blood. This chain links TRBV3-1 (or the pseudogene TRBV3-2) with TRBJ2-5, with D unclear. The CDR3 DNA reads as TGTGCCAGCAGCCAAGATATTCAGACCCAGTACTTC. Amino acid sequence: CASSQDIQTQYF.